This T cell receptor beta chain was recorded in a study of blood T cell repertoires in COVID-19. Across the whole study: Sources were T cells, B-cell-depleted T cells, or PBMCs; the material itself was cDNA or gDNA.

CDR3 length: 19 residues. Germline CDR1 MNHEY, CDR2 SVGEGT. Trimming removed 4 bases from V and 3 bases from J; junction bases left unmatched: 11. As processed by the authors: Estimated nucleated cell counts came from reference gene primer amplification. Data came from immunoSEQ multiplex PCR; TCRdb stores just in-frame clones and leaves some out. V and J calls plus clone size are reproduced from that table; the DNA served to infer D and trimming. The sample shows under 150,000 clones, roughly 86% of them seen only once. The chain recombines TRBV6-2 or TRBV6-3 with TRBJ2-3; TRBD2 agrees at 15 bases. The clonotype was recovered from a human donor in a cohort sampled during active COVID-19. Sequenced input: peripheral blood. The CDR3 coding sequence is TGTGCCAGCAGTTCCCCCACTTGGACTAGCGGGAGGGGAACAGATACGCAGTATTTT. Its translation: CASSSPTWTSGRGTDTQYF.